Below, 10 T cell receptor beta chains from the same sample are listed, as sequenced in a study of early T cells in non-severe SARS-CoV-2 infection. TCRdb processed the 5' RACE reads anew with MiXCR; each CDR3 protein has one entry. Among over 70,000 distinct CDR3 sequences listed, around 15% were seen once. Sequenced here: whole blood, sampled at baseline. All receptors come from an adult who was a healthcare worker with PCR-confirmed SARS-CoV-2 infection or an uninfected control (not recorded which).

This clonotype was seen a handful of times. This chain uses TRBV7-2 with TRBJ2-1; TRBD2 aligns across 11 bases. With 2 bases clipped from V and 8 bases from J, the junction kept 14 bases outside the gene matches. This CDR3 is 18 amino acids long. The V gene's germline CDR1 is SGHTA and CDR2 FQGNSA. The CDR3 sequence: CASSLRPATSGSSDEQFF. The CDR3 DNA follows: TGTGCCAGCAGCTTAAGGCCTGCTACTAGCGGGAGTTCAGATGAGCAGTTCTTC.

Many counts were recorded for this clonotype. This sequence joins TRBV20-1 and TRBJ2-7; TRBD1 aligns across 9 bases. V lost 6 bases and J lost 0; bases outside the gene matches: 9. The germline V gene encodes CDR1 DFQATT and CDR2 SNEGSKA (reference sequence). The CDR3 sequence is 15 residues long. The CDR3 protein is CSAPRGQGLSYEQYF. The CDR3 nucleotides read TGCAGTGCCCCGAGGGGACAGGGCCTCTCCTACGAGCAGTACTTC.

CDR3 DNA sequence: TGTGCCAGTGACAGGGGCGGTAGGACTGAAGCTTTCTTT. The encoded protein is CASDRGGRTEAFF. V usage is TRBV3-1 and J usage is TRBJ1-1; 8 bases line up with TRBD1. The ends lost 9 bases at V and 5 bases at J; junction bases unmatched: 8. CDR1 is LGHDT and CDR2 is YNNKEL in the germline V gene (reference sequence). The CDR3 loop spans 13 amino acids.

This clonotype came up a few times. The gene calls are TRBV13 and TRBJ2-5; 7 bases fit TRBD1. CDR1 is PRHDT and CDR2 is FYEKMQ in the germline V gene (reference sequence). This CDR3 has 14 residues. The junction had 5 bases not matched to a gene; V was cut back by 5 bases and J by 2 bases. The CDR3 sequence: CASSRLTGQETQYF. CDR3 sequence (DNA): TGTGCCAGCAGCCGCTTGACAGGGCAAGAGACCCAGTACTTC.

For this clonotype: This clone may be a read error of a much larger clone one base away. CDR3 nucleotides: TGTGCCACCAGTGATTTGCGGGAGGAGCAGTACTTC. This gives the protein CATSDLREEQYF. The rearrangement joins TRBV24-1 to TRBJ2-7, with D maybe TRBD2 (6 bases). CDR3 length equals 12 residues. Trimming took off 0 bases at V and 7 bases at J, with 6 bases between the two ends. Germline lookup yields CDR1 KGHDR and CDR2 SFDVKD.

The chain recombines TRBV24-1 with TRBJ2-2; 8 bases fit TRBD1. The J segment lost 5 bases and the V segment lost 3 bases, leaving 7 bases of the junction unmatched. This CDR3 region has 16 residues. Germline loops: CDR1 KGHDR, CDR2 SFDVKD. Written as DNA, the CDR3 is TGTGCCACCAGTGATCCTGGGACAGGATCGACCGGGGAGCTGTTTTTT. Protein: CATSDPGTGSTGELFF.

This clonotype was seen only once. This may be a read error, as it is one base from a much larger clone. The rearrangement joins TRBV20-1 to TRBJ2-7; D assignment may be TRBD1 or TRBD2 (7 bases each). There are 16 residues in the CDR3. From germline, CDR1 is DFQATT and CDR2 SNEGSKA (reference sequence). The CDR3 reads CSARGSRGTTSYELYF. The CDR3 DNA sequence: TGCAGTGCTAGAGGTTCCAGGGGGACTACCTCCTACGAGCTGTACTTC.

This clonotype was seen more than once but under ten times. V is TRBV4-1 and J is TRBJ2-2, with 9 positions matching TRBD2. The CDR3 runs 15 residues. V was clipped by 4 bases and J by 6 bases; unmatched bases: 6. Germline CDR1 reads MGHRA; CDR2 reads YSYEKL. CDR3 nucleotides: TGCGCCAGCAGCCCGTCCGGACTAGCGTCCGGGGAGCTGTTTTTT. Translated, it gives CASSPSGLASGELFF.

This clonotype was recorded many times. V usage is TRBV12-3 or TRBV12-4 and J usage is TRBJ2-5, with TRBD1 identical over 7 bases. The length of the CDR3 is 15 residues. V was pared by 5 bases and J by 5 bases, with 11 bases of the junction left unmatched. This chain's CDR3 is CASSGEGTARETQYF. Written as DNA, the CDR3 is TGTGCCAGCAGTGGAGAAGGGACAGCCAGGGAGACCCAGTACTTC.

This chain connects TRBV20-1 to TRBJ2-1; D is possibly TRBD1 (6 bases). V was clipped by 5 bases and J by 10 bases, with 15 bases between them. Germline-derived CDR1 and CDR2 are DFQATT and SNEGSKA (reference sequence). CDR3 length: 12 amino acids. In DNA form, the CDR3 reads TGCAGTGCTTTTCGCCGGGACACCGAGCAGTTCTTC. It translates to CSAFRRDTEQFF.